This TCR beta chain was recorded in a study of regulatory T cells in long-lasting Graves disease. CDR3 regions were amplified by Arm-PCR using iRepertoire HTBI primers to build TCR beta libraries. Each CDR3 protein gets one entry after TCRdb re-called the multiplex PCR reads with MiXCR. The table lists around 450,000 distinct CDR3 sequences, 15% to 20% of them singletons. This clonotype was detected ten times or more. Time point meaning: newly diagnosed GD, antithyroid drugs for less than 3 months. PBMC-derived RNA was used for the TCR library. In germline, CDR1 is PRHDT, CDR2 FYEKMQ (reference sequence). The CDR3 is 15 amino acids. V lost 2 bases, J lost 3 bases, and 4 bases stayed unmatched. The sample was also linked to a second study, of T cells in Graves' hyperthyroidism and ophthalmopathy. That paper states: A 13 V-J signature model discriminated ophthalmopathy versus stable hyperthyroidism.

The chain employs TRBV13 and TRBJ1-1; the match to TRBD1 covers 9 bases. This receptor was taken from a middle-aged man with Graves disease. The sample here was peripheral blood mononuclear cells (PBMCs), taken at new diagnosis, from a patient treated with antithyroid drugs. The CDR3 nucleotides read TGTGCCAGCAGCTTAACAGGGGGCGCGGACACTGAAGCTTTCTTT. Protein sequence: CASSLTGGADTEAFF.